Listed below are T cell receptor beta chains from one sample, sequenced in a study of blood T cells in healthy people across ages. TCRdb re-called the 5' RACE reads with MiXCR, one entry per CDR3 protein. The sample has some 850,000 distinct CDR3 sequences; around 25% are singletons. This sample was shared with a second study, whose subject was T cells of mothers and their children.

Sequencing was performed on blood. Receptors originate from a boy younger than 18 in good health. Each CDR3 is given with its conserved first and last residue. Each record gives: J gene, D gene, clone size, V gene, CDR3 DNA, CDR3 protein. A D gene is named only where the DNA matches it firmly. Where a row states a size, it is once, few, many or the class of an expanded clone; other rows omit it.

TRBJ2-3 | TRBD1 | NA | TRBV28 | TGTGCCAGCAGCCTGCTTGAAGGGGACAGGGCAGATACGCAGTATTTT | CASSLLEGDRADTQYF
TRBJ2-3 | NA | NA | TRBV20-1 | TGCAGTGCTAGAGATCGAACTCAGCAGTATTTT | CSARDRTQQYF
TRBJ2-5 | NA | NA | TRBV14 | TGTGCAGAGGGGGGGACGTTCTTC | CAEGGTFF
TRBJ1-2 | NA | NA | TRBV2 | TGTGCCAGCAGTGATGGGCTTGCTAACTATGGCTACACCTTC | CASSDGLANYGYTF
TRBJ1-1 | NA | NA | TRBV11-2 | TGTGCCAGCAGCGAAGATAGGGACACTGAAGCTTTCTTT | CASSEDRDTEAFF
TRBJ2-2 | NA | NA | TRBV4-1 | TGCGCCAGCAGCCAAGACAGGGACGGGGAGCTGTTTTTT | CASSQDRDGELFF
TRBJ2-7 | TRBD2 | many | TRBV11-2 | TGTGCCAGCAGCCCCGGGACTAGTGTCGACGAGCAGTACTTC | CASSPGTSVDEQYF
TRBJ2-1 | TRBD2 | few | TRBV4-1 | TGCGCCAGTAGCCAAGATCGGTCGGCTAGCGGGGCTTACAATGAGCAGTTCTTC | CASSQDRSASGAYNEQFF
TRBJ2-3 | NA | few | TRBV24-1 | TGTGCCACCAGTGACTTCGGGACGGCAGAGGCAGATACGCAGTATTTT | CATSDFGTAEADTQYF
TRBJ1-1 | NA | NA | TRBV29-1 | TGCAGCGTCGGGGGGGGGACTGAAGCTTTCTTT | CSVGGGTEAFF
TRBJ2-5 | NA | NA | TRBV24-1 | TGTGCCACCAGTGACGGTGTTGGAGAGACCCAGTACTTC | CATSDGVGETQYF
TRBJ2-1 | TRBD1 | NA | TRBV28 | TGTGCCAGCAGGGTGGGACAGAAAATCAATGAGCAGTTCTTC | CASRVGQKINEQFF
TRBJ2-5 | TRBD2 | few | TRBV12-3/TRBV12-4 | TGTGCCAGCAGTCGGACTAGCGGGGGGGCGGGAGAGACCCAGTACTTC | CASSRTSGGAGETQYF
TRBJ2-7 | TRBD1 | NA | TRBV6-1 | TGTGCCAGCAGTGCGACCGGGACAGGGTTTAACGAGCAGTACTTC | CASSATGTGFNEQYF
TRBJ2-1 | TRBD1 | NA | TRBV12-3/TRBV12-4 | TGTGCCAGCAGACCCGGGACAGGAGTGTACAATGAGCAGTTCTTC | CASRPGTGVYNEQFF
TRBJ1-4 | NA | few | TRBV27 | TGTGCCAGCAGTTCATACAGGGCGACTAATGAAAAACTGTTTTTT | CASSSYRATNEKLFF
TRBJ2-7 | NA | few | TRBV10-1 | TGCGCCAGCAGTGAAAGGAGGGACTACGAGCAGTACTTC | CASSERRDYEQYF
TRBJ2-1 | NA | few | TRBV12-3/TRBV12-4 | TGTGCCAGCAGTTTTCCCCCCAATGAGCAGTTCTTC | CASSFPPNEQFF
TRBJ1-2 | TRBD1 | few | TRBV28 | TGTGCCAGCAGCAACTCCCCGAGGGGGCAAAATGGCTACACCTTC | CASSNSPRGQNGYTF
TRBJ1-3 | TRBD1 | few | TRBV12-3/TRBV12-4 | TGTGCCAGCCTCCCGACAGGGGGACGGAGGGCCATATATTTT | CASLPTGGRRAIYF
TRBJ1-1 | TRBD1 | few | TRBV12-3/TRBV12-4 | TGTGCCAGCAGTTCCCGACAGGGGAGGAACACTGAAGCTTTCTTT | CASSSRQGRNTEAFF
TRBJ1-6 | TRBD1 | once | TRBV28 | TGTGCCAGCACCGACGGACAGGTTAATTCACCCCTCCACTTT | CASTDGQVNSPLHF
TRBJ2-7 | NA | NA | TRBV3-1 | TGTGCCAGCAGCCAAGAAGCGGGCGCCTTTACCGAGCAGTACTTC | CASSQEAGAFTEQYF
TRBJ2-1 | TRBD2 | NA | TRBV10-3 | TGTGCCATCAGTGCGACTAGCGTAGACAATGAGCAGTTCTTC | CAISATSVDNEQFF
TRBJ1-1 | NA | NA | TRBV28 | TGTGCCAGCAGGACGGGGGGCGGTAGCACTGAAGCTTTCTTT | CASRTGGGSTEAFF
TRBJ2-1 | NA | NA | TRBV11-2 | TGTGCCAGCAGCTTAGCCCGCCCACGGGGCCGCTACAATGAGCAGTTCTTC | CASSLARPRGRYNEQFF
TRBJ2-7 | NA | NA | TRBV6-5 | TGTGCCAGCAGTTACTCGGTGGGGGAGCAGTACTTC | CASSYSVGEQYF
TRBJ1-4 | TRBD1 | few | TRBV9 | TGTGCCAGCAGCGTAGACGGGACAGGCCCAAATGAAAAACTGTTTTTT | CASSVDGTGPNEKLFF
TRBJ2-3 | TRBD2 | NA | TRBV2 | TGTGCCAGCAATAAGACTAGCGGGGGGGGCACAGATACGCAGTATTTT | CASNKTSGGGTDTQYF
TRBJ2-7 | NA | NA | TRBV12-3/TRBV12-4 | TGTGCCAGCAGTGTGACAGAGGACGGCTCCTACGAGCAGTACTTC | CASSVTEDGSYEQYF
TRBJ2-3 | NA | NA | TRBV6-6 | TGTGCCAGCAGACAGCGGATGATCACAGATACGCAGTATTTT | CASRQRMITDTQYF
TRBJ1-2 | TRBD1 | NA | TRBV7-3 | TGTGCCAGCAGTCGGGACAGGGCTGGGGGCTACACCTTC | CASSRDRAGGYTF
TRBJ2-3 | NA | NA | TRBV6-4 | TGTGCCAGCAGTGACGGGACCATCGGAGCGCAGTATTTT | CASSDGTIGAQYF
TRBJ1-1 | TRBD1 | once | TRBV4-1 | TGCGCCAGCAGCCGCTCAGGGGGCGGTGGTAGTATGAACACTGAAGCTTTCTTT | CASSRSGGGGSMNTEAFF
TRBJ1-5 | TRBD1 | NA | TRBV5-1 | TGCGCCAGCAGACCCGGGACAGGGAACCAGCCCCAGCATTTT | CASRPGTGNQPQHF
TRBJ1-2 | NA | few | TRBV5-6 | TGTGCCAGCAGCTTGGGGGACGGGGTCTATGGCTACACCTTC | CASSLGDGVYGYTF
TRBJ2-1 | NA | NA | TRBV12-3/TRBV12-4 | TGTGCCAGCAGTTTAACGACTACGAATGAGCAGTTCTTC | CASSLTTTNEQFF
TRBJ1-1 | NA | few | TRBV24-1 | TGTGCCACCAGTGTCGGACTTGGCACTGAAGCTTTCTTT | CATSVGLGTEAFF
TRBJ2-3 | TRBD1 | few | TRBV29-1 | TGCAGCGCGGGACAGGGGGAGGGTACGCAGTATTTT | CSAGQGEGTQYF
TRBJ1-6 | NA | NA | TRBV3-1 | TGTGCCAGCGCCCGGGAGTTGGTTTCACCCCTCCACTTT | CASARELVSPLHF
TRBJ1-6 | NA | NA | TRBV15 | TGTGCCACCAGCAGAGATCCTCAACACGGGCACATCCACTTT | CATSRDPQHGHIHF
TRBJ2-7 | NA | few | TRBV27 | TGTGCCAGCAGTTTGCGGGGTTCCTCGGGAGAGCAGTACTTC | CASSLRGSSGEQYF
TRBJ1-5 | TRBD1 | NA | TRBV20-1 | TGCAGTGCTAGAGGGACAGGTGAAAATCAGCCCCAGCATTTT | CSARGTGENQPQHF
TRBJ1-2 | TRBD1 | few | TRBV19 | TGTGCCAGTCGACAGGGCGGATCTGGCTACACCTTC | CASRQGGSGYTF
TRBJ1-2 | TRBD1 | NA | TRBV30 | TGTGCCTGGAGCATTAAAACAGGGGCCGGCTACACCTTC | CAWSIKTGAGYTF